This T cell receptor (beta chain) stems from a study of T cells expressing NK-cell markers. Study-level information: Investigators obtained TCR beta repertoires from sorted CD3+CD56+NKG2C+, CD3+CD56+NKG2C- and CD3+CD56-NKG2C+ T cells.

Researchers built TCR beta cDNA using 5'RACE template switching with UMIs. TCRdb re-called the 5' RACE reads and shows each CDR3 protein once, DNA omitted. The table counts 400,000 to 550,000 distinct CDR3 sequences; approximately 6.8% lies in the top ten. This CDR3 is 11 amino acids long. CDR1 is LGHDT, CDR2 YNNKEL, per germline (reference sequence). Study-wide results and caveats: It is unclear if expanded NKG2C-expressing clones target HCMV antigens. In several donors, dominant clonotypes made up roughly 28.3-65% of CD3+CD56-NKG2C+ cells.

About this clonotype: Antigen unknown.

The sequence derives from a woman aged 18 to 75 in good health. The J gene is TRBJ2-1, the V gene TRBV3-1. The sequencing sample was made of blood T cells: a sorted CD56 or NKG2C T cell subset, CD4+ or CD8+ T cells, or bulk PBMC T cells (not recorded which). CDR3 loop: CASSVRATKFF.